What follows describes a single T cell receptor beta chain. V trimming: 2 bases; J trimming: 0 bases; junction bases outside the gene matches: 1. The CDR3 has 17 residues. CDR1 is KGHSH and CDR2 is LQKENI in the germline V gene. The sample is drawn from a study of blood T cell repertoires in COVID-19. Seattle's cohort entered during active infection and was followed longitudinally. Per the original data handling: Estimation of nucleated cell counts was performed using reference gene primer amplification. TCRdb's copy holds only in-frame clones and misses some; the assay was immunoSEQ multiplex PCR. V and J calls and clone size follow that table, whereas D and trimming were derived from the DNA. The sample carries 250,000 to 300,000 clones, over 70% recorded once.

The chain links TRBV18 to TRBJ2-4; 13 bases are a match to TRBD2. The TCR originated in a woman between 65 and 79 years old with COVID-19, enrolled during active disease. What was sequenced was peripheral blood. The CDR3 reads CASSPTSGRGAKNIQYF. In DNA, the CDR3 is TGTGCCAGCTCACCAACTAGCGGGAGGGGAGCCAAAAACATTCAGTACTTC.